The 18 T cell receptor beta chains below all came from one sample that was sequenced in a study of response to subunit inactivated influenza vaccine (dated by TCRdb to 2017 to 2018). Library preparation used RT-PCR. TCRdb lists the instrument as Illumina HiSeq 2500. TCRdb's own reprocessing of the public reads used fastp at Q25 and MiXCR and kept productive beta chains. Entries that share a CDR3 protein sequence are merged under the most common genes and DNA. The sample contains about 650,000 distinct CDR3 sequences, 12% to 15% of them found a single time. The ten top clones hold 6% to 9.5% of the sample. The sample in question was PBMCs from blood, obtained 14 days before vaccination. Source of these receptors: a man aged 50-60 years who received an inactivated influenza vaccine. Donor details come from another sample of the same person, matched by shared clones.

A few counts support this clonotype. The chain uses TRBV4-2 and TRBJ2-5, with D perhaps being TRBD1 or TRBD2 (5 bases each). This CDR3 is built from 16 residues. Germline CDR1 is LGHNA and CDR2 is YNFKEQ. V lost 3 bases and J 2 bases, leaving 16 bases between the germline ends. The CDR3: CASSHEDGDLQETQYF. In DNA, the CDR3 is TGTGCCAGCAGCCATGAGGACGGGGACCTACAAGAGACCCAGTACTTC.

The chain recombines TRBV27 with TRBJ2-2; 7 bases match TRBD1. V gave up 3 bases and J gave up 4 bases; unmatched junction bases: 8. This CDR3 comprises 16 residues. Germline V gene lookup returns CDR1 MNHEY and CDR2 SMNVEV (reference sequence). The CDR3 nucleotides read TGTGCCAGCAGTTTCGTAGGGGGCAAGGGCACCGGGGAGCTGTTTTTT. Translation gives CASSFVGGKGTGELFF.

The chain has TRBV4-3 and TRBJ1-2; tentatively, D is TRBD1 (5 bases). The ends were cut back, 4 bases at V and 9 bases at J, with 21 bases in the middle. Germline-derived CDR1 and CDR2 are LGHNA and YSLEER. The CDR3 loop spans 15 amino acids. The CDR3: CASSPSRDASMSYTF. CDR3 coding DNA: TGCGCCAGCAGCCCAAGCCGGGACGCGTCTATGAGCTACACCTTC.

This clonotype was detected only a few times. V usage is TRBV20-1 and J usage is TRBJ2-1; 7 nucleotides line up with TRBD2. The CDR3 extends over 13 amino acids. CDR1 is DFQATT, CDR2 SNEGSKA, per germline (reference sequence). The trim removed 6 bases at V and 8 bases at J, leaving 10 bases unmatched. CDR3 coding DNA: TGCAGTGCCCTCTTCGGGAGGTTGGATGAGCAGTTCTTC. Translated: CSALFGRLDEQFF.

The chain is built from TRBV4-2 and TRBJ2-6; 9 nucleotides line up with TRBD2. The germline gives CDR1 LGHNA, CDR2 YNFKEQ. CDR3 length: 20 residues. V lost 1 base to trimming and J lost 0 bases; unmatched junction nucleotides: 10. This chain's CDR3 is CASSQGLAGSPSSGANVLTF. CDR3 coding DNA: TGTGCCAGCAGCCAAGGGCTAGCGGGGTCTCCGTCCTCTGGGGCCAACGTCCTGACTTTC.

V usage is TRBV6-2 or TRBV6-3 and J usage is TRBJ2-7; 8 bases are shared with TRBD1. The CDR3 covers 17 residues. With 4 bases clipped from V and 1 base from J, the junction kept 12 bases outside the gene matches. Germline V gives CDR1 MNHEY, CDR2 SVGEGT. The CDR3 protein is CASSSTTGVYRSYEQYF. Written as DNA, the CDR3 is TGTGCCAGCAGTTCGACGACAGGGGTCTATCGGTCCTACGAGCAGTACTTC.

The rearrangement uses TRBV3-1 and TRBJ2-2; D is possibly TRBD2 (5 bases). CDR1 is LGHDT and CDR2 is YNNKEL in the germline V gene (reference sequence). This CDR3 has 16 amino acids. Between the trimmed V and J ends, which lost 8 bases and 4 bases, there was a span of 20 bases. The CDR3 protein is CASSLVDSVITGELFF. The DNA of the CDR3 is TGTGCCAGCTCCCTCGTGGACTCCGTAATCACCGGGGAGCTGTTTTTT.

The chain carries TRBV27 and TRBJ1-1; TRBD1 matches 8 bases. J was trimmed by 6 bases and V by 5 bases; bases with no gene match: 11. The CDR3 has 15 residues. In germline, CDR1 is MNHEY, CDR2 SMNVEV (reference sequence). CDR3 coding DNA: TGTGCCAGCAGTACCCTAGACAGGGGTTGGCCTGAAGCTTTCTTT. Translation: CASSTLDRGWPEAFF.

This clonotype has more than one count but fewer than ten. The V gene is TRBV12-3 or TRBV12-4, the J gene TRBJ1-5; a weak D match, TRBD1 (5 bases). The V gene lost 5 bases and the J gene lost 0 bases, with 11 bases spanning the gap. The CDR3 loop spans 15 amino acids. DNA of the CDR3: TGTGCCAGCAGTCCGGAGGGGATTAGCAATCAGCCCCAGCATTTT. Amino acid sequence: CASSPEGISNQPQHF.

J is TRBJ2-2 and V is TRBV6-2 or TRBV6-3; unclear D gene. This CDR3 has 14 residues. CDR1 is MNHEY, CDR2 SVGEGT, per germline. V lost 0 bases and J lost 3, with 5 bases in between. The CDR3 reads CASSYSPDTGELFF. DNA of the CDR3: TGTGCCAGCAGTTACTCGCCCGACACCGGGGAGCTGTTTTTT.

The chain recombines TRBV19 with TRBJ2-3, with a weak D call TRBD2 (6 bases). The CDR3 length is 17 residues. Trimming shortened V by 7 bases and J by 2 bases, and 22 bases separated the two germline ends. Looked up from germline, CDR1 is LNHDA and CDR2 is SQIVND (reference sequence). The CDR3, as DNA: TGTGCCAGTACCCGATCGATTAGTAGCGGAAACACAGATACGCAGTATTTT. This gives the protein CASTRSISSGNTDTQYF.

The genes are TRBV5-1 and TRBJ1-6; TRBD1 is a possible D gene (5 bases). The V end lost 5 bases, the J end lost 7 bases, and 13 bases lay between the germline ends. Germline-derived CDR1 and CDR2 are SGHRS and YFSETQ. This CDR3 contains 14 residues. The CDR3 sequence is CASRRETDNSPLHF. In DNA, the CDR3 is TGCGCCAGCAGAAGAGAGACAGACAATTCACCCCTCCACTTT.

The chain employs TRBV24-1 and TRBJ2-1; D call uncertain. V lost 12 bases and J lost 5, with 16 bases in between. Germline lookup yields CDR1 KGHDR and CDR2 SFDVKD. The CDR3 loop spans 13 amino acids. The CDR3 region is CASALSRDNEQFF. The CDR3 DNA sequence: TGTGCCTCGGCGCTGAGCCGAGACAATGAGCAGTTCTTC.

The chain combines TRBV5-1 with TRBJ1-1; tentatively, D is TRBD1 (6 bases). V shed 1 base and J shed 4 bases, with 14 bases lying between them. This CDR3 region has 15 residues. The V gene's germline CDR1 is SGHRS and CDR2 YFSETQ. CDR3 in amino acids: CASSLTGAGSTEAFF. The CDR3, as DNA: TGCGCCAGCAGCTTGACGGGGGCAGGAAGCACTGAAGCTTTCTTT.

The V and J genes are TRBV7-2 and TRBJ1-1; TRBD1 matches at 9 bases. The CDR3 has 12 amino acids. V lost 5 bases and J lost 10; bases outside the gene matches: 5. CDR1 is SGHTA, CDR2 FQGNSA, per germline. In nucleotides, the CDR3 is TGTGCCAGCAGCATAGACAGGGGGTCAGCTTTCTTT. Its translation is CASSIDRGSAFF.

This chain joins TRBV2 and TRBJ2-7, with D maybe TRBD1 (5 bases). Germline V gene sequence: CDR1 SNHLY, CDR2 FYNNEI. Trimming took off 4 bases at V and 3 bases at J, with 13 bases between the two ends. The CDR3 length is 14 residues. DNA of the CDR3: TGTGCCAGCAGTGGGGTCAACCAGGGCTACGAGCAGTACTTC. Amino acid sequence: CASSGVNQGYEQYF.

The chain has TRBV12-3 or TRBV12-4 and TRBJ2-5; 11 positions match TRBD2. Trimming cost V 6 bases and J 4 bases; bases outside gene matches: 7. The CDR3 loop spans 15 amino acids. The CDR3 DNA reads TGTGCCAGCAGCCCTTCGGGACTAGCGGTAGAGACCCAGTACTTC. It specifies CASSPSGLAVETQYF.

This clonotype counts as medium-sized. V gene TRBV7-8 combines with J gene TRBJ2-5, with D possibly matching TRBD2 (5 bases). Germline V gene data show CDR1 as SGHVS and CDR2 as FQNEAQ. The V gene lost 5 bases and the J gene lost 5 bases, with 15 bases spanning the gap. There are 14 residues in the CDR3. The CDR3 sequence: CASSHYPPGETQYF. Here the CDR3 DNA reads TGTGCCAGCAGCCATTATCCCCCGGGGGAGACCCAGTACTTC.